This record covers a single TCR beta chain. The data stem from a study of blood T cell repertoires in COVID-19. Across the study: COVID-19 samples collected from the United States, Italy and Spain covered acute and convalescent phases.

Original handling: Quantification of nucleated cells was approximated via reference gene primer amplification. Clones were sequenced by immunoSEQ multiplex PCR, and TCRdb holds only the in-frame ones, with some missing. V and J calls and clone size are given by that table; D and trimming were obtained from the DNA. This table has around 70,000 clones, around 85% appearing once. V dropped 5 bases and J dropped 1; count of bases not matched to a gene: 6. Germline lookup yields CDR1 LGHDT and CDR2 YNNKEL (reference sequence). The CDR3 loop spans 15 amino acids. The origin of this receptor is a woman aged 50 to 60 with acute or convalescent COVID-19. The sequenced sample was peripheral blood. This chain connects TRBV3-1 (or the pseudogene TRBV3-2) to TRBJ1-1; TRBD1 agrees at 8 bases. The CDR3 sequence is CASSRRTGTNTEAFF. The CDR3 DNA reads as TGTGCCAGCAGCAGACGGACAGGGACGAACACTGAAGCTTTCTTT.